This TCR beta chain stems from a study of early T cells in non-severe SARS-CoV-2 infection. MiXCR, applied by TCRdb to the 5' RACE reads, yields one record per CDR3 protein. In the table there are 25,000 to 30,000 distinct CDR3 sequences, 5.3% of which are singletons. The V end was cut by 1 base, the J end by 6 bases, with 10 bases between. Looked up from germline, CDR1 is SEHNR and CDR2 is FQNEAQ (reference sequence). The CDR3 covers 13 residues. There are many counts of this clonotype. The chain employs TRBV7-9 and TRBJ2-7; perhaps D is TRBD1 or TRBD2 (6 bases each). The clonotype comes from an adult who was a healthcare worker with PCR-confirmed SARS-CoV-2 infection or an uninfected control (not recorded which). Input material: whole blood. The CDR3 sequence: CASSLETGAEQYF. CDR3 coding DNA: TGTGCCAGCAGCTTAGAGACGGGGGCCGAGCAGTACTTC.